This T cell receptor (beta chain) was identified during a study of T cells in Graves' hyperthyroidism and ophthalmopathy (dated by TCRdb to the late 2010s). Concerning the study at large: Peripheral blood samples were taken at the time of initial diagnosis, prior to any treatment. TCR V-J signatures able to tell the groups apart were searched for in a discovery cohort of 95 to 100 patients, of whom about 40 had Graves' ophthalmopathy and around 56 had stable Graves' hyperthyroidism. Prospective prediction of ophthalmopathy was tested in an independent validation cohort consisting of about 20 hyperthyroidism patients and over 15 patients who later progressed to ophthalmopathy. For training and testing, the 80 to 100 patients in the discovery cohort were randomly divided in a 7:3 ratio. In addition, the study compared T-cell repertoires in thyroid tissue and in blood from 6 or 7 Graves' hyperthyroidism patients. After blood sampling, hyperthyroidism patients were treated with methimazole at a starting dose of 30 mg daily, and ophthalmopathy patients were treated with high-dose intravenous methylprednisolone. The paper reports TCR Vbeta CDR3 sequencing of approximately 140 peripheral blood samples: 43 ophthalmopathy, fewer than 80 hyperthyroidism and 17 progressor patients.

A patient counted as having stable Graves' hyperthyroidism if no progression to ophthalmopathy occurred over 18 months of follow-up. The hyperthyroidism patients were between 18 and 65 years old and newly diagnosed, with a disease duration of less than 2 months. Exclusion was applied to patients with uncontrolled infections, other autoimmune diseases, pregnancy or lactation. Diagnoses were based on clinical symptoms, serum thyroxine and TRAb, thyroid ultrasound and orbital computed tomography. Ficoll-Paque density gradient centrifugation was used to isolate PBMCs from under 11 ml of fresh peripheral blood. Trizol reagent was used to extract total RNA, and RNA quality was then checked on an Agilent 2100 Bioanalyzer. At the junction V is shortened by 4 bases and J by 2 bases, with 14 bases in between. From the cysteine up to the phenylalanine, the CDR3 has a length of 14 residues. Only the CDR3 region is kept as DNA, spanning 42 bases read in frame from base 1. CDR1 and CDR2 are read off the germline V gene as SQVTM and ANQGSEA.

Study-level results and caveats: In validation, progression to ophthalmopathy was predicted by the model with 65% to 71% sensitivity and 72% to 85% specificity, a median of approximately 6.5 months before onset. No statistical method was used to set the sample size in advance, and investigators knew the group allocation. Most expanded thyroid clonotypes (frequency above 0.001) were also detected in blood, a finding suggesting that blood repertoires may reflect thyroid immune responses. In cross-validation, a model built on a 13 V-J signature told ophthalmopathy apart from stable hyperthyroidism with 85% to 90% sensitivity and roughly 81% specificity, and in testing the same model reached 80%/75%.

Amplification of TCR beta CDR3 regions was carried out from RNA transcripts. For the first round of RT-PCR on the TCR CDR3, the HTBI primer set was used together with the Qiagen OneStep RT-PCR kit. A second multiplex PCR round built the libraries, followed by size selection and purification. Sequencing of the libraries was done on an Illumina HiSeq2000 using paired-end 100 bp reads. As for the original processing: SOAPnuke was used to process the raw data, removing reads that contained adapters or uncalled bases, had a mean Phred below 15, or lacked an exact match to the constant primer or identifier. COPE v1.2.5 was used to merge high-quality paired reads, and clonotypes were defined as unique nucleotide sequences. MiTCR v1.1 was used to align the clonotypes against IMGT TRBV, TRBD and TRBJ reference segments. The analysis included only V-J combinations with a frequency above 0.0001, which together covered more than 99% of the repertoires. The TCS score was defined as F50 (clonal expansion) divided by E x V (chaos), with BLOSUM62-based TCRdist calculated between CDR3 peptides within each V-J. Welch's t-statistics and random forest reduced 514 V-J features to about 12, which were used in a naive Bayes classifier (R e1071). Through fastp at Q25 and MiXCR, TCRdb rebuilt clones from the public reads, retaining in-frame beta chains. Rows with one shared CDR3 protein collapse into an entry with the most common genes and DNA. In this record, the V and J calls reflect TCRdb's handling and not the investigators' own analysis. Recorded for this sample are approximately 520,000 distinct CDR3 sequences; less than 25% of them occurred a single time. Around 27% of the sample lies in the top ten.

This clonotype was counted at least ten times. No cognate antigen has been identified for it. No much larger clone exists at a distance of one base, and base qualities are not known. The sequence is built from TRBV29-1 and TRBJ2-5; the D assignment is uncertain and may be TRBD1 or TRBD2, with 5 bases supporting each. The TCR was taken from a man younger than 35 with Graves' hyperthyroidism. Sequenced input: blood. The CDR3 region has the sequence CSVGPGRTQETQYF. The nucleotides read TGCAGCGTTGGGCCGGGACGTACACAAGAGACCCAGTACTTC. Beyond the CDR3, the reference TRBV29-1 and TRBJ2-5 genes provide the residues; the full variable domain reads: SAVISQKPSRDICQRGTSLTIQCQVDSQVTMMFWYRQQPGQSLTLIATANQGSEATYESGFVIDKFPISRPNLTFSTLTVSNMSPEDSSIYLCSVGPGRTQETQYFGPGTRLLVL.